The 15 T cell receptor beta chains presented below share a single source sample, sequenced in a study of blood T cell repertoires in COVID-19. Using immunoSEQ multiplex PCR, the repertoire was profiled, and TCRdb retains in-frame clones only, with some absent. The sample holds 300,000 to 500,000 clones, 88% seen once. The sequencing input was PBMCs or T cells enriched from blood (not recorded which). Receptors were obtained from a woman in her 30s with acute COVID-19.

V usage is TRBV7-3 and J usage is TRBJ2-5, with 8 bases identical to TRBD2. The CDR3 length is 15 residues. V trimming: 3 bases; J trimming: 4 bases; junction bases outside the gene matches: 7. CDR1 is SGHTA, CDR2 FQGTGA, per germline. The CDR3 coding sequence is TGTGCCAGCAGCTTTAACGGGGGGGCCCCAGAGACCCAGTACTTC. Amino acid sequence: CASSFNGGAPETQYF.

This sequence joins TRBV5-1 and TRBJ2-2; 10 nucleotides line up with TRBD2. The CDR3 runs 16 residues. Trimming cost V 3 bases and J 2 bases; bases outside gene matches: 4. The germline V gene has CDR1 SGHRS and CDR2 YFSETQ. CDR3 DNA: TGCGCCAGCAGCTGGCTAGCGGGGGCCAACACCGGGGAGCTGTTTTTT. Its translation: CASSWLAGANTGELFF. The complete variable domain, with remaining parts taken from reference TRBV5-1 and TRBJ2-2, reads KAGVTQTPRYLIKTRGQQVTLSCSPISGHRSVSWYQQTPGQGLQFLFEYFSETQRNKGNFPGRFSGRQFSNSRSEMNVSTLELGDSALYLCASSWLAGANTGELFFGEGSRLTVL.

The chain couples TRBV27 to TRBJ2-3, with D unresolved. Germline V gene data show CDR1 as MNHEY and CDR2 as SMNVEV (reference sequence). This CDR3 has 15 amino acids. V was shortened by 3 bases and J by 1 base, with 11 bases between the two germline ends. Here the CDR3 reads CASSFEPAGTDTQYF. The CDR3 nucleotides read TGTGCCAGCAGTTTCGAACCGGCGGGCACAGATACGCAGTATTTT.

The genes are TRBV5-8 and TRBJ1-5; no reliable D call. The germline V and J ends were trimmed by 3 bases and 0 bases, with 16 bases remaining between them. The germline CDR1 and CDR2 sequences are SGHTS and YDEGEE. The CDR3 is 17 amino acids. CDR3 coding DNA: TGTGCCAGCAGCTGGAGGGTTAACAGATTTAGCAATCAGCCCCAGCATTTT. It translates to CASSWRVNRFSNQPQHF.

The chain uses TRBV11-2 and TRBJ2-2; perhaps TRBD2 as D (5 bases). CDR3 length: 16 residues. Germline lookup yields CDR1 SGHAT and CDR2 FQNNGV. V shed 2 bases and J shed 3 bases, with 13 bases lying between them. CDR3 nucleotides: TGTGCCAGCAGCTTATTGGCGGTGGACTACACCGGGGAGCTGTTTTTT. Its protein is CASSLLAVDYTGELFF.

The chain recombines TRBV2 with TRBJ1-2; 8 positions agree with TRBD1. The CDR3 totals 16 residues. V lost 4 bases, J lost 3 bases, and 10 bases stayed unmatched. Looked up from germline, CDR1 is SNHLY and CDR2 is FYNNEI. The CDR3 DNA sequence: TGTGCCAGCAGTGCATCCCCGGGACAGGCCCACTATGGCTACACCTTC. It is translated as CASSASPGQAHYGYTF. Variable domain in full (rest from reference TRBV2 and TRBJ1-2): EPEVTQTPSHQVTQMGQEVILRCVPISNHLYFYWYRQILGQKVEFLVSFYNNEISEKSEIFDDQFSVERPDGSNFTLKIRSTKLEDSAMYFCASSASPGQAHYGYTFGSGTRLTVV.

V and J are TRBV6-5 and TRBJ1-1, with D perhaps matching TRBD1 (6 bases). The CDR3 is 15 amino acids. The V end was cut by 6 bases, the J end by 10 bases, with 24 bases between. CDR1 is MNHEY, CDR2 SVGAGI, per germline. CDR3 residues: CASRQTKRQAPGAFF. The CDR3 DNA is TGTGCCAGCAGACAAACCAAGCGACAGGCCCCGGGAGCTTTCTTT.

This chain connects TRBV24-1 to TRBJ1-6; TRBD1 matches 7 bases. Germline V gene sequence: CDR1 KGHDR, CDR2 SFDVKD. This CDR3 spans 15 amino acids. V trimming: 5 bases; J trimming: 3 bases; junction bases outside the gene matches: 3. CDR3 DNA: TGTGCCACCAGTGGCCAGGGGGACTATAATTCACCCCTCCACTTT. It specifies CATSGQGDYNSPLHF.

A word on this clone: Within the sample, other DNA sequences also encode this same CDR3. V usage is TRBV24-1 and J usage is TRBJ2-6; the D is unclear. CDR3 size: 16 residues. Germline lookup yields CDR1 KGHDR and CDR2 SFDVKD. Between the trimmed V and J ends, which lost 3 bases and 0 bases, there was a span of 8 bases. The CDR3 here is CATSDPTASGANVLTF. Written as DNA, the CDR3 is TGTGCCACCAGTGATCCTACAGCCTCTGGGGCCAACGTCCTGACTTTC.

The gene calls are TRBV2 and TRBJ1-1, with D unresolved. The germline gives CDR1 SNHLY, CDR2 FYNNEI. Trimming stripped 6 bases from V and 1 base from J, with 12 bases between. This CDR3 contains 14 residues. This CDR3 is CASRETTPNTEAFF. CDR3 DNA sequence: TGTGCCAGCAGGGAGACCACCCCGAACACTGAAGCTTTCTTT.

The J gene is TRBJ2-1, the V gene TRBV30, with 7 bases identical to TRBD2. This CDR3 has 15 residues. Germline loops: CDR1 GTSNPN, CDR2 SVGIG (reference sequence). V lost 3 bases to trimming and J lost 4 bases; unmatched junction nucleotides: 9. The CDR3 DNA reads as TGTGCCTGGAGCGGCGGGGGTGGCACGTACAATGAGCAGTTCTTC. Translating it yields CAWSGGGGTYNEQFF.

This clone was observed a few times. V usage is TRBV28 and J usage is TRBJ1-2; a weak D match, TRBD1 (6 bases). The germline CDR1 and CDR2 sequences are MDHEN and SYDVKM. This CDR3 comprises 16 residues. V was cut by 7 bases and J by 3 bases, with 21 bases left in between. The CDR3 nucleotides read TGTGCCAGCAATTGGTGGGGGGGCGCGAGCGACTATGGCTACACCTTC. Amino acid sequence: CASNWWGGASDYGYTF.

The chain uses TRBV6-4 and TRBJ2-4; tentative D call: TRBD2 (5 bases). The germline gives CDR1 MRHNA, CDR2 SNTAGT. The V end lost 3 bases, the J end lost 9 bases, and 12 bases lay between the germline ends. The length of the CDR3 is 13 residues. CDR3 sequence (DNA): TGTGCCAGCAGTGAAAGAGGTGCGGGCATTCAGTACTTC. Amino acids: CASSERGAGIQYF.

The V and J genes are TRBV5-1 and TRBJ1-1; 7 bases are a match to TRBD1. This CDR3 spans 13 amino acids. Germline V gene lookup returns CDR1 SGHRS and CDR2 YFSETQ. Germline trimming cut 0 bases from V and 6 bases from J; bases unmatched to any gene: 2. CDR3 loop: CASSLGGGAEAFF. In DNA form, the CDR3 reads TGCGCCAGCAGCTTGGGAGGGGGCGCTGAAGCTTTCTTT.

V usage is TRBV7-2 and J usage is TRBJ1-4, with D possibly being TRBD1 (6 bases). The CDR3 consists of 16 residues. The germline CDR1 and CDR2 sequences are SGHTA and FQGNSA. Between the trimmed V and J ends, which lost 1 base and 5 bases, there was a span of 14 bases. CDR3 DNA sequence: TGTGCCAGCAGCTTAGGAATCTGGGGGACAAATGAAAAACTGTTTTTT. Protein product: CASSLGIWGTNEKLFF.